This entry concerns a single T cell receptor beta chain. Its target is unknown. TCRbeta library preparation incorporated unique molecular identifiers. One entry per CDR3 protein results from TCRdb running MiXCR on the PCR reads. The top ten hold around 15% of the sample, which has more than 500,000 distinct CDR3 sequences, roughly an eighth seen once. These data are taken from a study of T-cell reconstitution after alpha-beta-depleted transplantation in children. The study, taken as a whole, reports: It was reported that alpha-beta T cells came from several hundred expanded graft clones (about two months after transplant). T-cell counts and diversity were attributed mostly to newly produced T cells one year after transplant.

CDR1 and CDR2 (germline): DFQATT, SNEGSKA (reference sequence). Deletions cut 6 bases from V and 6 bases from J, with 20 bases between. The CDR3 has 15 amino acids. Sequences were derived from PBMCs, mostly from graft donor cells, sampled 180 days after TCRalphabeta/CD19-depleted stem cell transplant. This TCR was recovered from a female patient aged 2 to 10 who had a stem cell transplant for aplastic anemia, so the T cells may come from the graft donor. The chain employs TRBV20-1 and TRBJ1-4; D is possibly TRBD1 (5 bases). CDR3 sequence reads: CSARRLPGPDEKLFF. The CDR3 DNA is TGCAGTGCCAGGCGCCTTCCAGGGCCGGATGAAAAACTGTTTTTT.